The 9 T cell receptor beta chains reported below all come from one sample, sequenced in a study of cytomegalovirus exposure and HLA in healthy donors. PCR employed 60 Vbeta and 13 Jbeta primers. Profiled with immunoSEQ multiplex PCR; TCRdb holds only in-frame clones, not every one. The sample lists some 100,000 clones; 60% to 80% were seen once. Sequenced material: PBMCs. These TCRs come from a woman aged 18-29 years in good health and CMV-seropositive.

The chain carries TRBV6-1 and TRBJ2-7; no clear D. Germline V gene sequence: CDR1 MNHNS, CDR2 SASEGT. The CDR3 totals 11 residues. The V gene lost 2 bases and the J gene lost 4 bases, with 3 bases spanning the gap. The CDR3 here is CASSERYEQYF. CDR3 nucleotide sequence: TGTGCCAGCAGTGAACGGTACGAGCAGTACTTC.

The chain links TRBV18 to TRBJ2-1, with 8 bases fitting TRBD2. The CDR3 is made up of 16 amino acids. Germline trimming cut 3 bases from V and 2 bases from J; bases unmatched to any gene: 6. The germline V gene has CDR1 KGHSH and CDR2 LQKENI. The CDR3 DNA is TGTGCCAGCTCACCTTCACGGGGGGGAGCCTACAATGAGCAGTTCTTC. Translating gives CASSPSRGGAYNEQFF.

This chain connects TRBV11-3 to TRBJ1-1, with no clear D. CDR1 and CDR2 from the germline V gene are SGHNT and YENEEA. The germline V and J ends were trimmed by 0 bases and 3 bases, with 5 bases remaining between them. CDR3 length equals 13 residues. The CDR3 DNA is TGTGCCAGCAGCTTAGAGCGGGACACTGAAGCTTTCTTT. Translated, it gives CASSLERDTEAFF.

The chain employs TRBV2 and TRBJ1-3; a possible D gene is TRBD1 (6 bases). The CDR3 sequence is 14 residues long. Between the trimmed V and J ends, which lost 6 bases and 0 bases, there was a span of 9 bases. Germline V CDR1 and CDR2: SNHLY, FYNNEI. The CDR3 here is CASRDSASGNTIYF. CDR3 DNA: TGTGCCAGCAGGGACAGTGCCTCTGGAAACACCATATATTTT.

The chain is built from TRBV7-2 and TRBJ2-1, with D tentatively TRBD2 (5 bases). V lost 2 bases and J lost 3, with 11 bases in between. Looked up from germline, CDR1 is SGHTA and CDR2 is FQGNSA. The CDR3 length is 15 residues. The CDR3 loop reads CASSLKLDVYNEQFF. In DNA, the CDR3 is TGTGCCAGCAGCTTAAAACTAGATGTCTACAATGAGCAGTTCTTC.

The chain carries TRBV7-6 and TRBJ2-5; 9 bases fit TRBD2. The CDR3 is 17 residues long. Germline V gene data show CDR1 as SGHVS and CDR2 as FNYEAQ. V trimming: 1 base; J trimming: 5 bases; junction bases outside the gene matches: 11. The CDR3 here is CASSLVGEREVGETQYF. CDR3 nucleotide sequence: TGTGCCAGCAGCTTAGTGGGAGAGCGGGAGGTCGGGGAGACCCAGTACTTC.

The chain links TRBV5-1 to TRBJ2-5; 7 nucleotides align to TRBD2. Trimming removed 4 bases from V and 2 bases from J; junction bases left unmatched: 5. Germline V gives CDR1 SGHRS, CDR2 YFSETQ. The CDR3 is 14 residues long. The CDR3 DNA reads as TGCGCCAGCAGCCCACGGGGGGATCAAGAGACCCAGTACTTC. Amino acid sequence: CASSPRGDQETQYF. The variable domain in full, completed from reference TRBV5-1 and TRBJ2-5, reads KAGVTQTPRYLIKTRGQQVTLSCSPISGHRSVSWYQQTPGQGLQFLFEYFSETQRNKGNFPGRFSGRQFSNSRSEMNVSTLELGDSALYLCASSPRGDQETQYFGPGTRLLVL.

The J gene is TRBJ1-2, the V gene TRBV28; no clear D. With 7 bases removed from V and 8 bases from J, the gap between germline ends came to 14 bases. Germline values: CDR1 MDHEN, CDR2 SYDVKM. The CDR3 runs 12 residues. The CDR3 loop reads CASTDHAGGYTF. DNA for the CDR3: TGTGCCAGCACCGACCATGCGGGGGGCTACACCTTC.

This chain uses TRBV30 with TRBJ2-1, with D possibly being TRBD2 (5 bases). From germline, CDR1 is GTSNPN and CDR2 SVGIG (reference sequence). The V gene lost 4 bases and the J gene lost 6 bases, with 19 bases spanning the gap. The CDR3 length is 15 residues. The CDR3, as DNA: TGTGCCTGGACCCAAAATAACGTCCGGGGCAATGAGCAGTTCTTC. It translates to CAWTQNNVRGNEQFF.